These T cell receptor beta chains were read from a single sample in a study of shared clonotypes between healthy human individuals. Libraries were prepared by immunoSEQ multiplex PCR; TCRdb keeps only in-frame clonotypes and omits some of them. The table has 1.5 million to 2.5 million clones, approximately 94% seen once. Source material: naive CD8+ T cells sorted from blood. The source is a man between 18 and 29 years old in good health. Both conserved end residues are part of each CDR3. A D gene is named only where the DNA matches it firmly.

d_gene | j_gene | v_gene | CDR3aa
. | TRBJ2-1 | TRBV4-3 | CASSQGSGSSYNEQFF
. | TRBJ2-1 | TRBV11-2 | CASSTSGDYGKFF
. | TRBJ2-3 | TRBV19 | CASSSGTLLTDTQYF
TRBD2 | TRBJ2-1 | TRBV19 | CASSKGTSGTSSYNEQFF
. | TRBJ2-2 | TRBV15 | CATSRELAGANTGELFF
. | TRBJ2-7 | TRBV9 | CASSSGGATYEQYF
TRBD1 | TRBJ2-2 | TRBV19 | CASSWQGAHTGELFF
TRBD1 | TRBJ2-3 | TRBV9 | CASSVQGTGTDTQYF
. | TRBJ2-7 | TRBV5-1 | CASSLEGAFDEQYF
. | TRBJ1-5 | TRBV7-9 | CASSSGGQPQHF
. | TRBJ1-2 | TRBV10-1 | CASSGSANYGYTF
TRBD1 | TRBJ2-5 | TRBV4-1 | CASSQRQGRQETQYF
. | TRBJ2-1 | TRBV6-1 | CASSPLLEMVEQFF
. | TRBJ2-1 | TRBV4-1 | CASSPRLVGSYNEQFF
. | TRBJ1-5 | TRBV6-1 | CASSEAWGAGNQPQHF
TRBD1 | TRBJ2-7 | TRBV4-1 | CASSPGQGAAYEQYF
. | TRBJ2-3 | TRBV6-1 | CASSERQGTTSTDTQYF
TRBD1 | TRBJ1-1 | TRBV9 | CASSVADRGYLNTEAFF
. | TRBJ2-5 | TRBV28 | CASRPTDSQETQYF
. | TRBJ2-7 | TRBV5-5 | CASSLEGSTVYEQYF
TRBD2 | TRBJ2-5 | TRBV5-1 | CASSLWTSGEGETQYF
. | TRBJ2-1 | TRBV9 | CASSVGNSAIYNEQFF
. | TRBJ1-4 | TRBV4-3 | CASSQDPQSVANEKLFF
TRBD2 | TRBJ2-7 | TRBV5-1 | CASSLDGLAGGREQYF
TRBD2 | TRBJ2-1 | TRBV11-2 | CASSLEGASGKVEQFF
TRBD1 | TRBJ1-6 | TRBV10-3 | CAISPGQGNNSPLHF
TRBD2 | TRBJ2-7 | TRBV10-3 | CAISQREMVDEQYF
TRBD2 | TRBJ2-5 | TRBV6-1 | CASSAGLAGPLGETQYF
. | TRBJ1-1 | TRBV10-1 | CASSEARGGTEAFF
. | TRBJ2-7 | TRBV5-1 | CASSLAGTLHSYEQYF
. | TRBJ2-1 | TRBV27 | CASSLSSHEQFF
. | TRBJ1-2 | TRBV6-6 | CASSSQGSLGYTF
TRBD2 | TRBJ2-3 | TRBV5-1 | CASSTQRERTDTQYF
. | TRBJ2-2 | TRBV7-8 | CASSLWGRANTGELFF
TRBD2 | TRBJ2-1 | TRBV27 | CASSLFGTSGYNEQFF
. | TRBJ2-5 | TRBV27 | CASSLDGGSETQYF
. | TRBJ1-2 | TRBV2 | CAKKGIGAIYGYTF
TRBD1 | TRBJ1-1 | TRBV6-5 | CASSYSDRGEAFF
TRBD2 | TRBJ2-1 | TRBV27 | CASSFEAGVNEQFF